A selection of T cell receptor beta chains follows, all from one sample in a study of blood T cell repertoires in COVID-19. Generated by immunoSEQ multiplex PCR, the TCRdb table keeps only in-frame clones and is missing some. Here the sample spans more than 70,000 clones, under 95% being singletons. The source material was peripheral blood. The receptor source for this set is a woman aged 45-65 years in a cohort sampled during active COVID-19. Each CDR3 is given with its conserved first and last residue. Fields, in order: D gene, clone size, J gene, V gene, CDR3 protein, CDR3 DNA. A D gene is named only where the DNA matches it firmly. Size values are once, few and many counts, or a class for expanded clones, and some rows have none.

d_call: -
clone_size: -
j_call: TRBJ2-5
v_call: TRBV12-3/TRBV12-4
cdr3_aa: CASSFAGGETQYF
cdr3_nt: TGTGCCAGCAGTTTTGCAGGAGGAGAGACCCAGTACTTC

d_call: -
clone_size: -
j_call: TRBJ2-5
v_call: TRBV2
cdr3_aa: CASGSQETQYF
cdr3_nt: TGTGCCAGCGGCTCCCAAGAGACCCAGTACTTC

d_call: -
clone_size: -
j_call: TRBJ1-5
v_call: TRBV28
cdr3_aa: CASSFGGSTNQPQHF
cdr3_nt: TGTGCCAGCAGTTTCGGCGGATCTACGAATCAGCCCCAGCATTTT

d_call: TRBD1
clone_size: -
j_call: TRBJ1-2
v_call: TRBV5-5
cdr3_aa: CASSLGQGDYGYTF
cdr3_nt: TGTGCCAGCAGCTTAGGACAGGGGGACTATGGCTACACCTTC

d_call: -
clone_size: -
j_call: TRBJ1-6
v_call: TRBV6-5
cdr3_aa: CASSYGRGVGSSPLHF
cdr3_nt: TGTGCCAGCAGTTACGGACGCGGCGTCGGGAGCTCACCCCTCCACTTT

d_call: -
clone_size: -
j_call: TRBJ2-5
v_call: TRBV18
cdr3_aa: CASSVQGPETQYF
cdr3_nt: TGTGCCAGCTCAGTCCAGGGGCCGGAGACCCAGTACTTC

d_call: TRBD1
clone_size: -
j_call: TRBJ2-1
v_call: TRBV6-5
cdr3_aa: CASRRDRGYNEQFF
cdr3_nt: TGTGCCAGCCGTCGGGACAGGGGCTACAATGAGCAGTTCTTC

d_call: -
clone_size: -
j_call: TRBJ1-2
v_call: TRBV5-1
cdr3_aa: CASSFDTYGYTF
cdr3_nt: TGCGCCAGCAGCTTCGACACCTATGGCTACACCTTC

d_call: TRBD1
clone_size: -
j_call: TRBJ1-2
v_call: TRBV4-1
cdr3_aa: CASSQGTGQGYGYTF
cdr3_nt: TGCGCCAGCAGCCAAGGGACAGGCCAAGGCTATGGCTACACCTTC

d_call: TRBD1
clone_size: -
j_call: TRBJ1-6
v_call: TRBV5-6
cdr3_aa: CASSYDRAGNSPLHF
cdr3_nt: TGTGCCAGCAGCTATGACAGGGCCGGTAATTCACCCCTCCACTTT

d_call: -
clone_size: -
j_call: TRBJ2-1
v_call: TRBV5-1
cdr3_aa: CASSLSPGSSEQFF
cdr3_nt: TGCGCCAGCAGCTTATCACCCGGGTCTAGTGAGCAGTTCTTC

d_call: TRBD2
clone_size: once
j_call: TRBJ2-2
v_call: TRBV4-2
cdr3_aa: CASSQYLAGSTGELFF
cdr3_nt: TGTGCCAGCAGCCAATATCTAGCGGGGAGCACCGGGGAGCTGTTTTTT

d_call: -
clone_size: -
j_call: TRBJ2-3
v_call: TRBV7-8
cdr3_aa: CASSRRGQRPDTQYF
cdr3_nt: TGTGCCAGCTCGCGGAGAGGACAGCGCCCAGATACGCAGTATTTT

d_call: TRBD2
clone_size: -
j_call: TRBJ2-2
v_call: TRBV14
cdr3_aa: CASSQLAGLVTGELFF
cdr3_nt: TGTGCCAGCAGCCAACTAGCGGGACTAGTCACCGGGGAGCTGTTTTTT

d_call: -
clone_size: -
j_call: TRBJ2-7
v_call: TRBV18
cdr3_aa: CASSPGAGSYEQYF
cdr3_nt: TGTGCCAGCTCACCCGGAGCGGGCTCCTACGAGCAGTACTTC

d_call: -
clone_size: -
j_call: TRBJ1-6
v_call: TRBV12-2
cdr3_aa: CASRLPKFRGPGKENNSPLHF
cdr3_nt: TGTGCAAGTCGCTTACCGAAATTCAGGGGGCCCGGGAAAGAGAATAATTCACCCCTCCACTTT

d_call: TRBD2
clone_size: -
j_call: TRBJ2-2
v_call: TRBV10-3
cdr3_aa: CAISAGGAILTGELFF
cdr3_nt: TGTGCCATCAGTGCCGGGGGGGCTATTTTGACCGGGGAGCTGTTTTTT

d_call: TRBD2
clone_size: -
j_call: TRBJ2-3
v_call: TRBV4-1
cdr3_aa: CASSQDFPSLAGTQYF
cdr3_nt: TGCGCCAGCAGCCAGGATTTTCCCTCCCTAGCGGGTACGCAGTATTTT

d_call: TRBD2
clone_size: once
j_call: TRBJ2-1
v_call: TRBV6-1
cdr3_aa: CASSEAGGGGRNEQFF
cdr3_nt: TGTGCCAGCAGTGAAGCCGGCGGGGGGGGAAGGAATGAGCAGTTCTTC

d_call: TRBD2
clone_size: -
j_call: TRBJ2-5
v_call: TRBV25-1
cdr3_aa: CASSSDLAGSETQYF
cdr3_nt: TGTGCCAGCAGCAGTGATCTAGCGGGAAGTGAGACCCAGTACTTC

d_call: -
clone_size: -
j_call: TRBJ2-3
v_call: TRBV5-5
cdr3_aa: CASGGAPTDTQYF
cdr3_nt: TGTGCCAGCGGGGGGGCCCCCACAGATACGCAGTATTTT

d_call: TRBD1
clone_size: -
j_call: TRBJ2-3
v_call: TRBV5-4
cdr3_aa: CASKRTGPTDTQYF
cdr3_nt: TGTGCCAGCAAGAGGACAGGCCCCACAGATACGCAGTATTTT

d_call: -
clone_size: -
j_call: TRBJ2-2
v_call: TRBV5-4
cdr3_aa: CASSPRGQGGGTGELFF
cdr3_nt: TGTGCCAGCAGCCCAAGAGGACAGGGAGGGGGGACCGGGGAGCTGTTTTTT

d_call: TRBD2
clone_size: -
j_call: TRBJ2-5
v_call: TRBV5-1
cdr3_aa: CASSPAASGVQETQYF
cdr3_nt: TGCGCCAGCAGCCCGGCGGCTAGCGGGGTTCAAGAGACCCAGTACTTC

d_call: TRBD1
clone_size: few
j_call: TRBJ2-2
v_call: TRBV2
cdr3_aa: CASSVQGANTGELFF
cdr3_nt: TGTGCCAGCAGTGTCCAGGGGGCGAACACCGGGGAGCTGTTTTTT

d_call: TRBD1
clone_size: -
j_call: TRBJ2-7
v_call: TRBV5-6
cdr3_aa: CASSLTLGQGRSYEQYF
cdr3_nt: TGTGCCAGCAGCTTGACTTTGGGACAGGGGAGATCCTACGAGCAGTACTTC

d_call: TRBD2
clone_size: -
j_call: TRBJ2-5
v_call: TRBV4-1
cdr3_aa: CASSQGGGEETQYF
cdr3_nt: TGCGCCAGCAGCCAGGGGGGAGGGGAGGAGACCCAGTACTTC

d_call: -
clone_size: -
j_call: TRBJ1-2
v_call: TRBV9
cdr3_aa: CASLGGYGYTF
cdr3_nt: TGTGCCAGCTTAGGGGGTTATGGCTACACCTTC

d_call: TRBD2
clone_size: -
j_call: TRBJ2-1
v_call: TRBV7-9
cdr3_aa: CASSPPGTSLHGQFF
cdr3_nt: TGTGCCAGCAGCCCCCCCGGGACTAGCCTCCACGGGCAGTTCTTC

d_call: -
clone_size: -
j_call: TRBJ1-2
v_call: TRBV7-8
cdr3_aa: CASSSPTALNYGYTF
cdr3_nt: TGTGCCAGCAGCTCGCCGACAGCCCTTAACTATGGCTACACCTTC

d_call: -
clone_size: -
j_call: TRBJ1-5
v_call: TRBV12-5
cdr3_aa: CASGLVKGTRENQPQHF
cdr3_nt: TGTGCTAGTGGTTTGGTAAAGGGTACCCGGGAAAATCAGCCCCAGCATTTT

d_call: -
clone_size: -
j_call: TRBJ2-3
v_call: TRBV10-3
cdr3_aa: CATYSTDTQYF
cdr3_nt: TGTGCCACCTACAGCACAGATACGCAGTATTTT

d_call: TRBD1
clone_size: once
j_call: TRBJ1-2
v_call: TRBV24-1
cdr3_aa: CATSEVNGDRPDGYTF
cdr3_nt: TGTGCCACCAGTGAGGTCAATGGGGACAGACCGGATGGCTACACCTTC

d_call: -
clone_size: -
j_call: TRBJ2-1
v_call: TRBV9
cdr3_aa: CASSVGLGVYNEQFF
cdr3_nt: TGTGCCAGCAGCGTAGGTTTAGGGGTCTACAATGAGCAGTTCTTC

d_call: -
clone_size: -
j_call: TRBJ2-5
v_call: TRBV18
cdr3_aa: CASSPPPGIETQYF
cdr3_nt: TGTGCCAGCTCACCACCGCCGGGGATAGAGACCCAGTACTTC

d_call: -
clone_size: -
j_call: TRBJ2-5
v_call: TRBV12-3/TRBV12-4
cdr3_aa: CASSLGGGETQYF
cdr3_nt: TGTGCCAGCAGTTTGGGTGGAGGAGAGACCCAGTACTTC

d_call: TRBD2
clone_size: few
j_call: TRBJ2-7
v_call: TRBV5-1
cdr3_aa: CASRGGRAYEQYF
cdr3_nt: TGCGCCAGCAGGGGCGGGAGGGCCTACGAGCAGTACTTC

d_call: TRBD2
clone_size: -
j_call: TRBJ2-1
v_call: TRBV7-9
cdr3_aa: CASSFSAGDPYNEQFF
cdr3_nt: TGTGCCAGCAGCTTCTCAGCGGGAGACCCTTACAATGAGCAGTTCTTC

d_call: TRBD2
clone_size: -
j_call: TRBJ2-7
v_call: TRBV5-1
cdr3_aa: CASSLVPSGGAYEQYF
cdr3_nt: TGCGCCAGCAGCTTGGTCCCTAGCGGGGGGGCCTACGAGCAGTACTTC

d_call: TRBD2
clone_size: -
j_call: TRBJ2-3
v_call: TRBV6-4
cdr3_aa: CASREAGVTDTQYF
cdr3_nt: TGTGCCAGCAGGGAAGCGGGAGTTACAGATACGCAGTATTTT

d_call: TRBD1
clone_size: -
j_call: TRBJ1-3
v_call: TRBV27
cdr3_aa: CASARTGDPLPGNTIYF
cdr3_nt: TGTGCCAGCGCCAGGACAGGGGACCCCCTCCCTGGAAACACCATATATTTT

d_call: -
clone_size: -
j_call: TRBJ2-3
v_call: TRBV27
cdr3_aa: CASSLVGDTDTQYF
cdr3_nt: TGTGCCAGCAGTTTAGTAGGGGACACAGATACGCAGTATTTT

d_call: -
clone_size: -
j_call: TRBJ1-2
v_call: TRBV5-1
cdr3_aa: CASSLDLRGGYGYTF
cdr3_nt: TGCGCCAGCAGCTTGGACCTCAGGGGTGGCTATGGCTACACCTTC

d_call: -
clone_size: -
j_call: TRBJ1-1
v_call: TRBV2
cdr3_aa: CASREGLNTEAFF
cdr3_nt: TGTGCCAGCAGGGAGGGACTGAACACTGAAGCTTTCTTT

d_call: TRBD2
clone_size: few
j_call: TRBJ2-1
v_call: TRBV19
cdr3_aa: CASSISLAGVTNEQFF
cdr3_nt: TGTGCCAGTAGTATCTCACTAGCGGGAGTTACCAATGAGCAGTTCTTC

d_call: TRBD2
clone_size: -
j_call: TRBJ2-3
v_call: TRBV4-1
cdr3_aa: CASSQETATAGSSTDTQYF
cdr3_nt: TGCGCCAGCAGCCAAGAAACCGCGACAGCGGGGTCTAGCACAGATACGCAGTATTTT

d_call: -
clone_size: -
j_call: TRBJ2-2
v_call: TRBV6-5
cdr3_aa: CASRRAGTGELFF
cdr3_nt: TGTGCCAGCAGGCGGGCGGGAACCGGGGAGCTGTTTTTT

d_call: -
clone_size: -
j_call: TRBJ1-5
v_call: TRBV18
cdr3_aa: CASSPPGGSYQPQHF
cdr3_nt: TGTGCCAGCTCACCCCCGGGGGGCTCGTATCAGCCCCAGCATTTT

d_call: -
clone_size: -
j_call: TRBJ2-2
v_call: TRBV7-3
cdr3_aa: CASSFQVTGELFF
cdr3_nt: TGTGCCAGCAGCTTCCAGGTCACCGGGGAGCTGTTTTTT

d_call: -
clone_size: -
j_call: TRBJ2-2
v_call: TRBV14
cdr3_aa: CASSPLIRGELFF
cdr3_nt: TGTGCCAGCAGCCCCCTGATCAGAGGGGAGCTGTTTTTT